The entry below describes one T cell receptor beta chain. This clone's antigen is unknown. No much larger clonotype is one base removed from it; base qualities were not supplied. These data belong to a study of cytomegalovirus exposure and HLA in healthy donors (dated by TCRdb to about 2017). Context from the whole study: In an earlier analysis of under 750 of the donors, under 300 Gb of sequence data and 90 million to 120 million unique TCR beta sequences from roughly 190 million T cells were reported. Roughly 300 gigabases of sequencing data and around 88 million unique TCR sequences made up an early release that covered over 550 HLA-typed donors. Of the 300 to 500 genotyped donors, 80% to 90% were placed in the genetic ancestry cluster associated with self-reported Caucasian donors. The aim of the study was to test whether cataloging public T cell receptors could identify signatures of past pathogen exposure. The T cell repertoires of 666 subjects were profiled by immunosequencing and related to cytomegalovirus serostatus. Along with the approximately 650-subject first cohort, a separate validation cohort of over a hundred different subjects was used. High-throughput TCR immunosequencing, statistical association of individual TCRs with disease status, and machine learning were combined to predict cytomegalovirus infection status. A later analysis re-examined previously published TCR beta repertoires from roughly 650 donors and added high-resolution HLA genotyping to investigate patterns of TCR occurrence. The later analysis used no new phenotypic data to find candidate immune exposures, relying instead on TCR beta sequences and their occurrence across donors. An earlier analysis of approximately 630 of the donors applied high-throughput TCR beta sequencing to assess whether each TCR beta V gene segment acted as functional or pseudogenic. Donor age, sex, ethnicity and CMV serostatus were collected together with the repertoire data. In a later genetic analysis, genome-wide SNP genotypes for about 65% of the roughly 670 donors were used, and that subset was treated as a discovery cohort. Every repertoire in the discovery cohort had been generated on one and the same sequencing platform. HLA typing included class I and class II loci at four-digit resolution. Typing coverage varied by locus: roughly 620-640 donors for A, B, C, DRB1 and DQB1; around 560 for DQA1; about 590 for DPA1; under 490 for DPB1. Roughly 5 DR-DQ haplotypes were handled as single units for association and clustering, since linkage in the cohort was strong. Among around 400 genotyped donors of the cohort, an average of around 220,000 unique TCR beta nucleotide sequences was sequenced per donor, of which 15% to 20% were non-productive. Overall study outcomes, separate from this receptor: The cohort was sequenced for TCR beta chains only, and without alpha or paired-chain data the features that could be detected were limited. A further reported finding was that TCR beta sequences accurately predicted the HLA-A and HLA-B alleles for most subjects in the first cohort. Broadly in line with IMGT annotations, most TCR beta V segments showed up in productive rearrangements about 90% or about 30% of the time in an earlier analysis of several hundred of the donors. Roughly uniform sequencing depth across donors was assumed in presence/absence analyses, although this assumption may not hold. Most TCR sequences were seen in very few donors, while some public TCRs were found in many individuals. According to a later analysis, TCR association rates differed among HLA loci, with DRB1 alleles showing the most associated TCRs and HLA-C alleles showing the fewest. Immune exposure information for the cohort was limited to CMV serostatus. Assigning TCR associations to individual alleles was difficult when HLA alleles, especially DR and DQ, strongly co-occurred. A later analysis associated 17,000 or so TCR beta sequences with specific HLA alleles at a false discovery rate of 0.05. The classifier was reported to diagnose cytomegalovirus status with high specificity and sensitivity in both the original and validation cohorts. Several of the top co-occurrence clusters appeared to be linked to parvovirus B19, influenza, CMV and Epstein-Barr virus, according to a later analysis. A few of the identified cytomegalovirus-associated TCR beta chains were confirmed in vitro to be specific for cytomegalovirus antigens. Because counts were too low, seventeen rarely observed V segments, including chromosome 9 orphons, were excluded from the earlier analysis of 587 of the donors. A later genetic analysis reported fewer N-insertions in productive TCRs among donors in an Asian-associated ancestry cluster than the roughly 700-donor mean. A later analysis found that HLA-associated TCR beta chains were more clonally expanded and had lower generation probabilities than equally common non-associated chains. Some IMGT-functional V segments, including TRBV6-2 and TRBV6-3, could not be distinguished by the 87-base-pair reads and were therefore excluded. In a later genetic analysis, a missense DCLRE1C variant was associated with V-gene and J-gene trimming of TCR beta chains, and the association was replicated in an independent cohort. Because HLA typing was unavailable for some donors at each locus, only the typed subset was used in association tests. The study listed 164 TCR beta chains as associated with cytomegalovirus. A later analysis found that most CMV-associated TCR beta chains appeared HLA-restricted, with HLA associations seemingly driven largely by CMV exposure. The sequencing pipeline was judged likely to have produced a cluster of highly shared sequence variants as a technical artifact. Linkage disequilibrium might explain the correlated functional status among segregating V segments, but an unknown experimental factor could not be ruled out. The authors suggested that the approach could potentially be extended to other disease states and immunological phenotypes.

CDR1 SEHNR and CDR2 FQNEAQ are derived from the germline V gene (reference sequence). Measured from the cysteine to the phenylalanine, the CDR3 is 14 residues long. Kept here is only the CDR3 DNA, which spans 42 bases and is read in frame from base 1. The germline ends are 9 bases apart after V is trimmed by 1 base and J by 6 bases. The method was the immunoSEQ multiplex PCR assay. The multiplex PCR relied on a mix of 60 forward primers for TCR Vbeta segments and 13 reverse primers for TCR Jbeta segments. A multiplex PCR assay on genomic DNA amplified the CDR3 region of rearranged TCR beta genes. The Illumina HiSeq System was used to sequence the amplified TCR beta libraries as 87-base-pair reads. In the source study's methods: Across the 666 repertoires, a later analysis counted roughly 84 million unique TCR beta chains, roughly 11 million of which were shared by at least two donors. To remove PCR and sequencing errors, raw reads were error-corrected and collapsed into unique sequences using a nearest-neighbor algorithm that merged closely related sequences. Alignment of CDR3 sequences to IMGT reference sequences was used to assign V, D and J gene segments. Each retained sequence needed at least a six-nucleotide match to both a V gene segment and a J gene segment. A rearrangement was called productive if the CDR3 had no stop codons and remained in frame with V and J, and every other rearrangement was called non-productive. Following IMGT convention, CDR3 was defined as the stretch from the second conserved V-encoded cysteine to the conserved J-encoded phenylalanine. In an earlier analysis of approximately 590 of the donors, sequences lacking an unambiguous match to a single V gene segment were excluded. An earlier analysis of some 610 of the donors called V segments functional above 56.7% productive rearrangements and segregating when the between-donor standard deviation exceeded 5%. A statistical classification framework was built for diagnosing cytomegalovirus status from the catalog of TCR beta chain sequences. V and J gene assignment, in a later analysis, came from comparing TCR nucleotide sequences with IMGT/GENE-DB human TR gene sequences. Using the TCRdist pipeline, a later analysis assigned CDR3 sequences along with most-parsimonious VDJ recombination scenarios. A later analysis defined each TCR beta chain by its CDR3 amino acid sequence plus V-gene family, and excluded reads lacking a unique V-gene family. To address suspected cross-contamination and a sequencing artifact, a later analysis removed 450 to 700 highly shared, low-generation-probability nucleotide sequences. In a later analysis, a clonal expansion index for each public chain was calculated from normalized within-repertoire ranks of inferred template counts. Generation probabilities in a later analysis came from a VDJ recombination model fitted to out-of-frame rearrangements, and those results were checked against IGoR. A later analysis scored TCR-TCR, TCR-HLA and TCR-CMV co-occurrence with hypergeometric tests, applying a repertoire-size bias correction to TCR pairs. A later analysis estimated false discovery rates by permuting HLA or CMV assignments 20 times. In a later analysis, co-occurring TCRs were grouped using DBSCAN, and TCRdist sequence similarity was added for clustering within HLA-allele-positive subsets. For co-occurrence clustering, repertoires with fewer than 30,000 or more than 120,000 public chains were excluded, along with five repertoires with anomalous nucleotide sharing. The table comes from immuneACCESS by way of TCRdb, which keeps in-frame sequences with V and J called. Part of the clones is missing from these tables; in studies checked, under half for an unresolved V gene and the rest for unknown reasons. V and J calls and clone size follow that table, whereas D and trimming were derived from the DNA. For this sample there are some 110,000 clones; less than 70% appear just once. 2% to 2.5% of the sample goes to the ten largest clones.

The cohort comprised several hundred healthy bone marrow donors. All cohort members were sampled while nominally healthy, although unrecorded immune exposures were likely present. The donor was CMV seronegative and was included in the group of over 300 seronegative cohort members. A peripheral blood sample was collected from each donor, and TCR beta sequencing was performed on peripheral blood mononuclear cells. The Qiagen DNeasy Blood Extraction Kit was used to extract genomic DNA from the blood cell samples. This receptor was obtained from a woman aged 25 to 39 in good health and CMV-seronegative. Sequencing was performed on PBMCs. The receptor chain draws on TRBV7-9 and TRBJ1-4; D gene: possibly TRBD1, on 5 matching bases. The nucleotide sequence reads TGTGCCAGCAGCTTAGTCCAGGGTCATGAAAAACTGTTTTTT. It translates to CASSLVQGHEKLFF.